The 5 T cell receptor beta chains below all came from one sample that was sequenced in a study of CD8 T cells in ankylosing spondylitis. Regarding the study as a whole: Fewer than 10 highly homologous variants made up a TCR beta motif that seemed to typify ankylosing spondylitis blood.

Antigens of these TCRs are unknown. TCRdb re-derived calls from the 5' RACE reads in MiXCR, one entry per CDR3 protein. This sample carries some 220,000 distinct CDR3 sequences, just under 7.5% of them seen once, and the ten largest clones take 12% to 15%. The sequenced material came from blood, either unsorted or a sorted T cell fraction (not recorded which). The receptors derive from a male donor with ankylosing spondylitis.

The chain uses TRBV18 and TRBJ2-1; a weak D match, TRBD2 (5 bases). V was cut by 0 bases and J by 7 bases, with 16 bases left in between. The germline CDR1 and CDR2 sequences are KGHSH and LQKENI. The CDR3 contains 16 residues. CDR3 nucleotides: TGTGCCAGCTCACCACCAAGCGGCCTCGGAGCGAATGAGCAGTTCTTC. Protein: CASSPPSGLGANEQFF.

This clonotype was detected only a few times. This sequence joins TRBV11-1 and TRBJ2-1, with 7 bases that match TRBD1. The length of the CDR3 is 15 residues. The junction had 3 bases not matched to a gene; V was cut back by 1 base and J by 3 bases. Germline CDR1 is SGHAT and CDR2 is FQDESV (reference sequence). The chain's CDR3 is CASSLGDRDYNEQFF. The DNA for the CDR3 is TGTGCCAGCAGCTTAGGAGACAGGGACTACAATGAGCAGTTCTTC.

This clonotype showed up many times. The chain links TRBV5-1 to TRBJ1-2, with TRBD1 matching over 7 bases. This CDR3 is built from 15 residues. In germline, CDR1 is SGHRS, CDR2 YFSETQ. V lost 1 base to trimming and J lost 2 bases; unmatched junction nucleotides: 5. The CDR3 loop reads CASSLTSGGNYGYTF. As DNA, the CDR3 is TGCGCCAGCAGCTTGACGTCAGGGGGAAACTATGGCTACACCTTC.

This clonotype was observed many times. V usage is TRBV11-2 and J usage is TRBJ2-3, with 10 positions matching TRBD2. With 8 bases clipped from V and 6 bases from J, the junction kept 2 bases outside the gene matches. The CDR3 runs 12 residues. Looked up from germline, CDR1 is SGHAT and CDR2 is FQNNGV. CDR3: CASGAGGDTQYF. The CDR3 coding sequence is TGTGCCAGCGGAGCGGGAGGGGATACGCAGTATTTT. Together with reference TRBV11-2 and TRBJ2-3, the CDR3 gives the full variable domain: EAGVAQSPRYKIIEKRQSVAFWCNPISGHATLYWYQQILGQGPKLLIQFQNNGVVDDSQLPKDRFSAERLKGVDSTLKIQPAKLEDSAVYLCASGAGGDTQYFGPGTRLTVL.

The rearrangement joins TRBV3-1 to TRBJ2-1, with 12 positions matching TRBD2. Germline V gene sequence: CDR1 LGHDT, CDR2 YNNKEL (reference sequence). V was pared by 4 bases and J by 9 bases, with 4 bases of the junction left unmatched. CDR3 size: 14 residues. CDR3 protein: CASSPTSGSGEQFF. The CDR3 DNA reads as TGTGCCAGCAGCCCGACTAGCGGGAGCGGTGAGCAGTTCTTC.